This T cell receptor beta chain derives from a study of response to subunit inactivated influenza vaccine. Whole-study results and caveats: Seasonal influenza vaccination, on each occasion, was suggested by the authors to recruit few new T cells.

Trimming at V came to 5 bases and at J to 4 bases, leaving 5 bases not matched to a gene. The CDR3 has 14 residues. A few counts support this clonotype. Its antigen is not identified. TCRdb processed the RT-PCR reads anew with MiXCR; each CDR3 protein has one entry. The top ten hold approximately 10% of the sample, which has about 780,000 distinct CDR3 sequences, approximately 17% seen once. This chain uses TRBV12-3 or TRBV12-4 with TRBJ1-5; TRBD1 agrees at 7 bases. The TCR sequence derives from a man aged 45 to 65 who received an inactivated influenza vaccine. The specimen was PBMCs from blood, collected around 5 days after vaccination. The CDR3 region has the DNA TGTGCCAGCAGTCTATTGACAGGGAATCAGCCCCAGCATTTT. As protein: CASSLLTGNQPQHF.